This T cell receptor (beta chain) stems from a study of T cells in Graves' hyperthyroidism and ophthalmopathy. The source material, RNA transcripts, was used to amplify TCR beta CDR3 regions. HTBI primers drove first-round RT-PCR of the TCR CDR3. In TCRdb, the multiplex PCR reads were re-called with MiXCR into one record per CDR3 protein. The sample lists approximately 400,000 distinct CDR3 sequences; approximately 15% were seen once. V lost 0 bases and J lost 6, with 17 bases in between. Germline V lookup: CDR1 SGHRS, CDR2 YFSETQ. This CDR3 comprises 16 residues. This clonotype appeared a few times. The receptor comes from a woman younger than 30 with Graves' hyperthyroidism. The V gene is TRBV5-1, the J gene TRBJ2-3; perhaps TRBD2 as D (7 bases). The sample comprised blood. In DNA form, the CDR3 reads TGCGCCAGCAGCTTGGCCGCTGTACAGGGAGGGGATACGCAGTATTTT. Translated, it gives CASSLAAVQGGDTQYF. The full variable domain, its missing parts supplied by reference TRBV5-1 and TRBJ2-3, is KAGVTQTPRYLIKTRGQQVTLSCSPISGHRSVSWYQQTPGQGLQFLFEYFSETQRNKGNFPGRFSGRQFSNSRSEMNVSTLELGDSALYLCASSLAAVQGGDTQYFGPGTRLTVL.